A single sample is the source of the 4 T cell receptor beta chains below, sequenced in a study of T cell responses to AZD1222 COVID-19 vaccine. Libraries were prepared by immunoSEQ multiplex PCR; TCRdb keeps only in-frame clonotypes and omits some of them. The sample records 100,000 to 150,000 clones, about 85% being singletons. The source material was peripheral blood, sampled on day 0 of AZD1222 vaccination. The source of these receptors is an adult in good health.

This sequence joins TRBV7-3 and TRBJ2-6; D unclear. The CDR3 totals 14 residues. V was cut by 6 bases and J by 4 bases, with 10 bases left in between. Germline assignment: CDR1 SGHTA and CDR2 FQGTGA. This chain's CDR3 is CASSPIGGANVLTF. The CDR3 region has the DNA TGTGCCAGCAGTCCCATAGGGGGGGCCAACGTCCTGACTTTC.

The chain recombines TRBV10-3 with TRBJ1-1; maybe TRBD1 (5 bases). The CDR3 totals 14 residues. The V gene lost 7 bases and the J gene lost 0 bases, with 12 bases spanning the gap. The germline V gene encodes CDR1 ENHRY and CDR2 SYGVKD. The CDR3 loop is CAITGDGLNTEAFF. The DNA for the CDR3 is TGTGCCATCACGGGGGACGGTTTGAACACTGAAGCTTTCTTT.

This clone turned up a few times. The chain combines TRBV6-5 with TRBJ2-5; 9 positions match TRBD1. The CDR3 extends over 14 amino acids. Germline V gene lookup returns CDR1 MNHEY and CDR2 SVGAGI. Trimming took 10 bases from V and 5 from J; bases not matched to a gene: 11. The CDR3: CATFYRGRGETQYF. In DNA, the CDR3 is TGTGCCACCTTTTACAGGGGGCGGGGGGAGACCCAGTACTTC.

The chain links TRBV11-2 to TRBJ2-3; maybe TRBD2 (12 bases). Trimming took off 5 bases at V and 5 bases at J, with 23 bases between the two ends. The CDR3 totals 17 residues. The germline CDR1 and CDR2 sequences are SGHAT and FQNNGV. The CDR3 is CASSHGLAGQGGDTQYF. The CDR3 DNA follows: TGTGCCAGCAGCCACGGACTAGCGGGACAGGGGGGAGATACGCAGTATTTT.